Presented here are 18 T cell receptor beta chains from one specimen sequenced in a study of T cells in Graves' hyperthyroidism and ophthalmopathy. TCR beta CDR3 regions were amplified from RNA transcripts. The TCR CDR3 first-round RT-PCR relied on the HTBI primer set. TCRdb processed the multiplex PCR reads anew with MiXCR; each CDR3 protein has one entry. The table includes roughly 550,000 distinct CDR3 sequences, roughly 15% detected once. Sequenced: blood. These receptors were taken from a woman between 25 and 40 years old with Graves' ophthalmopathy.

The chain links TRBV7-9 to TRBJ1-2; TRBD1 matches 9 bases. The CDR3 contains 13 residues. The V segment lost 4 bases and the J segment 8 bases; nucleotides outside the gene matches: 5. In germline, CDR1 is SEHNR, CDR2 FQNEAQ (reference sequence). The CDR3 DNA reads TGTGCCAGCAGCTCGGGACAGGGTGCGGGCTACACCTTC. Translating gives CASSSGQGAGYTF.

This clonotype was seen many times. The chain carries TRBV10-3 and TRBJ2-1; D is uncertain. This CDR3 is 15 amino acids long. Trimming pared 4 bases from V and 6 bases from J, leaving 16 bases between. In germline, CDR1 is ENHRY, CDR2 SYGVKD. CDR3 nucleotides: TGTGCCATCAGTGCCCCAGACGACCGAATCAATGAGCAGTTCTTC. Its translation: CAISAPDDRINEQFF.

The chain joins TRBV28 to TRBJ2-7, with TRBD2 identical over 10 bases. Germline V CDR1 and CDR2: MDHEN, SYDVKM. Trimming cost V 10 bases and J 2 bases; bases outside gene matches: 11. The CDR3 covers 15 residues. CDR3 coding DNA: TGTGCCACACAAAAAGGGCTAGCGGGAGCCTACGAGCAGTACTTC. As protein: CATQKGLAGAYEQYF.

In this sample, this clonotype turned up many times. The rearrangement links TRBV2 to TRBJ1-5; TRBD1 might be the D (5 bases). This CDR3 comprises 14 residues. Trimming stripped 5 bases from V and 7 bases from J, with 15 bases between. CDR1 is SNHLY, CDR2 FYNNEI, per germline. The CDR3 DNA follows: TGTGCCAGCAGTCATACAGTGGGGGAGCAGCCCCAGCATTTT. Its protein is CASSHTVGEQPQHF.

The gene calls are TRBV20-1 and TRBJ2-7, with TRBD1 as a possible D gene (6 bases). Germline values: CDR1 DFQATT, CDR2 SNEGSKA (reference sequence). CDR3 size: 14 residues. V was clipped by 6 bases and J by 2 bases, with 17 bases between them. This CDR3 is CSAETGTSPYEQYF. The CDR3 DNA reads as TGCAGTGCCGAAACAGGGACCTCTCCCTACGAGCAGTACTTC.

This clonotype was picked up a small number of times. The chain is built from TRBV24-1 and TRBJ1-2, with no clear D. The germline V gene has CDR1 KGHDR and CDR2 SFDVKD. V lost 7 bases and J lost 5, with 13 bases in between. The CDR3 loop spans 13 amino acids. CDR3 sequence: CATRAFTGYGYTF. The CDR3 DNA is TGTGCCACCAGGGCCTTTACGGGGTATGGCTACACCTTC.

In the case of this clonotype: A clone one base away is much larger, so this may be a read error. The chain is built from TRBV12-3 or TRBV12-4 and TRBJ1-6; weak D call: TRBD1 (5 bases). This CDR3 is 16 amino acids long. CDR3 region: CASSTGSSLVNSPPHF. Written as DNA, the CDR3 is TGTGCCAGCAGTACAGGATCTTCATTAGTTAATTCACCCCCCCACTTT.

This clonotype has a single count. This chain joins TRBV6-2 or TRBV6-3 and TRBJ2-7; 9 nucleotides agree with TRBD1. CDR1 and CDR2 from the germline V gene are MNHEY and SVGEGT. The CDR3 consists of 14 residues. Trimming removed 5 bases from V and 3 bases from J; junction bases left unmatched: 5. CDR3 nucleotide sequence: TGTGCCAGCAGTGGAGGACAGGGGATCTACGAGCAGTACTTC. Its protein is CASSGGQGIYEQYF.

This clonotype was seen a handful of times. The rearrangement joins TRBV28 to TRBJ2-7, with 8 bases lining up with TRBD1. Looked up from germline, CDR1 is MDHEN and CDR2 is SYDVKM. The V gene end was trimmed by 3 bases and the J gene end by 3 bases; junction bases not matched to a gene: 7. This CDR3 spans 15 amino acids. CDR3 in DNA: TGTGCCAGCAGTTTGCGGACAGGGAATCTCTACGAGCAGTACTTC. This gives the protein CASSLRTGNLYEQYF.

There are a few counts of this clonotype. V usage is TRBV4-2 and J usage is TRBJ2-5, with TRBD1 identical over 11 bases. The germline gives CDR1 LGHNA, CDR2 YNFKEQ. V dropped 1 base and J dropped 5; count of bases not matched to a gene: 3. The CDR3 runs 15 residues. CDR3 amino acids: CASSQGTGGWETQYF. DNA for the CDR3: TGTGCCAGCAGCCAAGGGACAGGGGGCTGGGAGACCCAGTACTTC.

This clonotype was detected a few times. This sequence joins TRBV12-3 or TRBV12-4 and TRBJ2-3; 8 bases line up with TRBD1. With 5 bases clipped from V and 3 bases from J, the junction kept 4 bases outside the gene matches. This CDR3 contains 14 residues. The CDR3 is CASSRQGLTDTQYF. CDR3 DNA sequence: TGTGCCAGCAGTAGACAGGGGTTAACAGATACGCAGTATTTT.

This clonotype was observed many times. The chain couples TRBV7-9 to TRBJ2-7; TRBD1 matches 10 bases. V was pared by 4 bases and J by 2 bases, with 8 bases of the junction left unmatched. Germline CDR1 reads SEHNR; CDR2 reads FQNEAQ (reference sequence). This CDR3 is built from 16 residues. CDR3 in amino acids: CASSSRQGAVAYEQYF. The CDR3, as DNA: TGTGCCAGCAGCTCACGACAGGGGGCGGTCGCCTACGAGCAGTACTTC.

This chain links TRBV12-3 or TRBV12-4 with TRBJ1-2; TRBD1 matches at 12 bases. The CDR3 has 16 amino acids. The V gene end was trimmed by 2 bases and the J gene end by 10 bases; junction bases not matched to a gene: 11. This chain's CDR3 is CASSLLGTGGAEDYTF. As DNA, the CDR3 is TGTGCCAGCAGTTTACTGGGGACAGGGGGCGCAGAAGACTACACCTTC.

The sample holds a few counts of this clonotype. The DNA of the CDR3 is TGTGCCAGCAGCTTAATCGGGGGGGAGAAAGGAGAGACCCAGTACTTC. Translating gives CASSLIGGEKGETQYF. The V and J genes are TRBV7-3 and TRBJ2-5, with 8 bases identical to TRBD2. This CDR3 region has 16 residues. Unmatched junction bases numbered 8, after V lost 1 base and J lost 4 bases. Germline lookup yields CDR1 SGHTA and CDR2 FQGTGA.

The genes are TRBV14 and TRBJ2-1, with 7 positions matching TRBD2. This CDR3 is 16 amino acids long. CDR1 and CDR2 from the germline V gene are SGHDN and FVKESK. Trimming at V came to 0 bases and at J to 6 bases, leaving 8 bases not matched to a gene. CDR3 in DNA: TGTGCCAGCAGCCAAGATTGGGGCGGGAGTTTCAATGAGCAGTTCTTC. Translating gives CASSQDWGGSFNEQFF.

This rearrangement joins TRBV20-1 to TRBJ2-3; 14 bases are a match to TRBD2. Germline V gene data show CDR1 as DFQATT and CDR2 as SNEGSKA (reference sequence). The CDR3 sequence is 19 residues long. Germline trimming cut 5 bases from V and 1 base from J; bases unmatched to any gene: 14. CDR3 bases: TGCAGTGCTGCAAAACCGGGACTAGCGGGAGTTATCGGCACAGATACGCAGTATTTT. Translation: CSAAKPGLAGVIGTDTQYF.

The genes are TRBV7-9 and TRBJ2-2; D may match TRBD1 or TRBD2 (6 bases each). CDR1 is SEHNR and CDR2 is FQNEAQ in the germline V gene (reference sequence). The CDR3 is made up of 15 amino acids. V lost 2 bases to trimming and J lost 4 bases, with 11 bases between them. The CDR3 sequence is CASSLQGGLTGELFF. The CDR3 nucleotides are TGTGCCAGCAGCTTACAAGGGGGGCTCACCGGGGAGCTGTTTTTT.

The chain carries TRBV7-9 and TRBJ2-5, with D unresolved. Germline lookup yields CDR1 SEHNR and CDR2 FQNEAQ (reference sequence). This CDR3 has 14 amino acids. Trimming pared 1 base from V and 2 bases from J, leaving 8 bases between. This chain's CDR3 is CASSLEPVQETQYF. The CDR3, as DNA: TGTGCCAGCAGCTTAGAGCCTGTTCAAGAGACCCAGTACTTC.